The 24 T cell receptor beta chains below were found in one sample sequenced in a study of T cells after yellow fever vaccination. Each CDR3 protein gets one entry after TCRdb re-called the 5' RACE reads with MiXCR. Among around 360,000 distinct CDR3 sequences, approximately 10% were seen once, and the ten largest hold more than 15%. The source material was PBMCs, sampled on the day of the first yellow fever vaccination. These receptors all stem from a man between 18 and 29 years old who received the YFV17D yellow fever vaccine.

This clonotype was picked up many times. This rearrangement joins TRBV12-3 or TRBV12-4 to TRBJ1-2; no firm D call. CDR3 length: 12 residues. Trimming pared 5 bases from V and 8 bases from J, leaving 12 bases between. The CDR3 protein is CASSPGPNGYTF. The CDR3 DNA sequence: TGTGCCAGCAGTCCCGGACCGAACGGCTACACCTTC.

This clonotype has ten or more counts. The rearrangement uses TRBV7-8 and TRBJ1-3; D not certain. The V gene lost 0 bases and the J gene lost 0 bases, with 12 bases spanning the gap. The CDR3 is 17 amino acids. The germline CDR1 and CDR2 sequences are SGHVS and FQNEAQ. As DNA, the CDR3 is TGTGCCAGCAGCTTAGCGCGAAGGGCCCTCTCTGGAAACACCATATATTTT. Its translation is CASSLARRALSGNTIYF.

Only a few counts were recorded for this clonotype. The chain has TRBV5-1 and TRBJ2-5, with D hard to call. The V end lost 4 bases, the J end lost 7 bases, and 17 bases lay between the germline ends. The CDR3 consists of 14 residues. CDR1 is SGHRS and CDR2 is YFSETQ in the germline V gene. The CDR3 DNA sequence: TGCGCCAGCAGCCTATCCTCCCGTTCTGGGACCCAGTACTTC. It yields the protein CASSLSSRSGTQYF.

The rearrangement links TRBV4-2 to TRBJ1-2; 10 nucleotides line up with TRBD1. Germline V CDR1 and CDR2: LGHNA, YNFKEQ. Germline trimming cut 3 bases from V and 7 bases from J; bases unmatched to any gene: 8. CDR3 length: 15 amino acids. CDR3 region: CASSQDAGTGVGYTF. DNA for the CDR3: TGTGCCAGCAGCCAGGACGCCGGGACAGGGGTTGGCTACACCTTC.

This clonotype was seen more than once but under ten times. The chain links TRBV12-3 or TRBV12-4 to TRBJ2-5; TRBD2 matches 7 bases. V lost 2 bases, J lost 4 bases, and 10 bases stayed unmatched. The CDR3 has 16 amino acids. The CDR3 nucleotides are TGTGCCAGCAGTTTAATTGGGGACTACCCCCGAGAGACCCAGTACTTC. Residues: CASSLIGDYPRETQYF.

This clonotype was counted ten times or more. V and J are TRBV12-3 or TRBV12-4 and TRBJ1-5, with TRBD1 matching over 7 bases. CDR3 length: 15 amino acids. Germline trimming cut 5 bases from V and 0 bases from J; bases unmatched to any gene: 4. The CDR3: CASSPQGNSNQPQHF. CDR3 coding DNA: TGTGCCAGCAGTCCACAGGGGAATAGCAATCAGCCCCAGCATTTT.

Only a few counts were recorded for this clonotype. The chain employs TRBV11-3 and TRBJ2-1, with a weak D call TRBD1 (5 bases). Looked up from germline, CDR1 is SGHNT and CDR2 is YENEEA. The CDR3 has 15 residues. Trimming left V 2 bases short and J 5 bases short, with 13 bases between. In DNA, the CDR3 is TGTGCCAGCAGCTTACGACAGTCCACCGACAATGAGCAGTTCTTC. It encodes CASSLRQSTDNEQFF. Using reference TRBV11-3 and TRBJ2-1 for the parts outside the CDR3, the full variable domain is EAGVVQSPRYKIIEKKQPVAFWCNPISGHNTLYWYLQNLGQGPELLIRYENEEAVDDSQLPKDRFSAERLKGVDSTLKIQPAELGDSAVYLCASSLRQSTDNEQFFGPGTRLTVL.

This clonotype was found a few times. The chain links TRBV7-2 to TRBJ1-4; 7 bases are shared with TRBD1. The junction had 5 bases not matched to a gene; V was cut back by 5 bases and J by 2 bases. From germline, CDR1 is SGHTA and CDR2 FQGNSA. There are 15 residues in the CDR3. The CDR3 DNA sequence: TGTGCCAGCAGCCTTCAGGACAGGACTAATGAAAAACTGTTTTTT. Residues: CASSLQDRTNEKLFF.

This rearrangement joins TRBV10-2 to TRBJ2-2, with 9 positions matching TRBD2. Germline lookup yields CDR1 WSHSY and CDR2 SAAADI. The CDR3 consists of 18 residues. V gave up 2 bases and J gave up 3 bases; unmatched junction bases: 10. CDR3 in amino acids: CASSEMSGGPRYTGELFF. CDR3 nucleotides: TGCGCCAGCAGTGAGATGAGCGGGGGGCCTCGTTACACCGGGGAGCTGTTTTTT.

This clonotype was recorded many times. The V gene is TRBV5-1, the J gene TRBJ1-1, with D perhaps matching TRBD1 (5 bases). The CDR3 length is 15 residues. The V gene lost 1 base and the J gene lost 0 bases, with 10 bases spanning the gap. Germline V gene lookup returns CDR1 SGHRS and CDR2 YFSETQ. The CDR3 reads CASSLRDSLNTEAFF. In DNA form, the CDR3 reads TGCGCCAGCAGCTTGCGCGACAGCCTGAACACTGAAGCTTTCTTT. Drawing the rest from reference TRBV5-1 and TRBJ1-1, the complete variable domain is KAGVTQTPRYLIKTRGQQVTLSCSPISGHRSVSWYQQTPGQGLQFLFEYFSETQRNKGNFPGRFSGRQFSNSRSEMNVSTLELGDSALYLCASSLRDSLNTEAFFGQGTRLTVV.

This clonotype was seen ten or more times. V gene TRBV9 combines with J gene TRBJ2-2; TRBD1 might be the D (6 bases). The CDR3 has 15 amino acids. From germline, CDR1 is SGDLS and CDR2 YYNGEE. Trimming pared 5 bases from V and 2 bases from J, leaving 13 bases between. The CDR3 sequence: CASSVGTLNTGELFF. The CDR3, as DNA: TGTGCCAGCAGTGTCGGGACACTAAACACCGGGGAGCTGTTTTTT. Full variable domain (remainder filled in from reference TRBV9 and TRBJ2-2): DSGVTQTPKHLITATGQRVTLRCSPRSGDLSVYWYQQSLDQGLQFLIQYYNGEERAKGNILERFSAQQFPDLHSELNLSSLELGDSALYFCASSVGTLNTGELFFGEGSRLTVL.

This clonotype was observed a handful of times. The chain uses TRBV4-2 and TRBJ1-2, with TRBD1 as a possible D gene (5 bases). Trimming cost V 0 bases and J 0 bases, with 17 bases left between them. The CDR3 is 18 amino acids. Looked up from germline, CDR1 is LGHNA and CDR2 is YNFKEQ. CDR3 in amino acids: CASSQDLGRAPTNYGYTF. The CDR3 nucleotides read TGTGCCAGCAGCCAAGATCTGGGCAGGGCACCTACTAACTATGGCTACACCTTC.

This clonotype was counted many times. This chain links TRBV7-9 with TRBJ1-1; no clear D. This CDR3 has 15 amino acids. Between the trimmed V and J ends, which lost 3 bases and 0 bases, there was a span of 11 bases. CDR1 SEHNR and CDR2 FQNEAQ come from the germline V gene (reference sequence). CDR3 coding DNA: TGTGCCAGCAGCTTTAGTGGGCAGATGAACACTGAAGCTTTCTTT. As protein: CASSFSGQMNTEAFF.

This clonotype was seen a handful of times. The CDR3 spells CASSLPATSTDTQYF. As DNA, the CDR3 is TGCGCCAGCAGCTTGCCGGCTACTAGCACAGATACGCAGTATTTT. The chain links TRBV5-1 to TRBJ2-3; no clear D gene. Germline values: CDR1 SGHRS, CDR2 YFSETQ. The CDR3 has 15 amino acids. With 1 base removed from V and 0 bases from J, the gap between germline ends came to 9 bases.

This chain joins TRBV5-6 and TRBJ1-1, with a weak D call TRBD1 (6 bases). V was cut by 5 bases and J by 5 bases, with 16 bases left in between. The CDR3 consists of 14 residues. Germline V gene lookup returns CDR1 SGHDT and CDR2 YYEEEE. This chain's CDR3 is CASRSLGGGTEAFF. The CDR3 DNA is TGTGCCAGCAGGTCACTGGGAGGGGGAACTGAAGCTTTCTTT.

This clonotype was recorded a few times. This chain connects TRBV7-2 to TRBJ2-5, with D uncertain. Per the germline V gene, CDR1 is SGHTA and CDR2 is FQGNSA. V dropped 1 base and J dropped 2 bases, with 14 bases sitting between them. The length of the CDR3 is 16 residues. The CDR3 nucleotides read TGTGCCAGCAGCTTAGTTCCTCCGGCAGGACAAGAGACCCAGTACTTC. Protein sequence: CASSLVPPAGQETQYF.

This clonotype was observed a few times. This rearrangement joins TRBV12-3 or TRBV12-4 to TRBJ1-6; D call uncertain. The CDR3 contains 16 residues. The ends were cut back, 6 bases at V and 0 bases at J, with 12 bases in the middle. In nucleotides, the CDR3 is TGTGCCAGCAGAACAGTAACCAGCTCCTATAATTCACCCCTCCACTTT. Residues: CASRTVTSSYNSPLHF.

J is TRBJ2-7 and V is TRBV12-3 or TRBV12-4; 9 positions match TRBD2. This CDR3 comprises 15 residues. J gave up 6 bases and V 1 base, and 7 bases lay outside the gene matches. The CDR3 coding sequence is TGTGCCAGCAGTTTAGGGCGGGGGGGCCTCGGCGAGCAGTACTTC. This codes for CASSLGRGGLGEQYF.

The J gene is TRBJ1-1, the V gene TRBV20-1, with D maybe TRBD1 (5 bases). The CDR3 has 14 amino acids. V was cut by 7 bases and J by 4 bases, with 19 bases left in between. In germline, CDR1 is DFQATT, CDR2 SNEGSKA (reference sequence). CDR3 coding DNA: TGCAGTGTCGCCTGGGGGGGTATAAGCACTGAAGCTTTCTTT. Translation gives CSVAWGGISTEAFF.

Comments on this clonotype: No conserved phenylalanine or tryptophan is present at the end of the CDR3, so a read error is the likely explanation. The rearrangement links TRBV4-3 to TRBJ1-3; D is perhaps TRBD1 (6 bases). Germline V gives CDR1 LGHNA, CDR2 YSLEER. This CDR3 spans 15 amino acids. V lost 0 bases and J 3 bases, leaving 9 bases between the germline ends. The CDR3, as DNA: TGCGCCAGCAGCCAAGAAGGGGGTCTTGGAAACACCATATATTAT. This sequence encodes CASSQEGGLGNTIYY.

This chain joins TRBV18 and TRBJ2-5, with D tentatively TRBD2 (6 bases). Germline assignment: CDR1 KGHSH and CDR2 LQKENI. The CDR3 extends over 15 amino acids. V was trimmed by 4 bases and J by 3 bases, leaving 15 bases between them. The CDR3 DNA reads as TGTGCCAGCTCACACCCAGCCGGGAGTAAAGAGACCCAGTACTTC. This codes for CASSHPAGSKETQYF. The full variable domain, rest sourced from reference TRBV18 and TRBJ2-5, is NAGVMQNPRHLVRRRGQEARLRCSPMKGHSHVYWYRQLPEEGLKFMVYLQKENIIDESGMPKERFSAEFPKEGPSILRIQQVVRGDSAAYFCASSHPAGSKETQYFGPGTRLLVL.

This clonotype has a handful of counts. V is TRBV10-3 and J is TRBJ2-7; possible D gene TRBD2, 6 bases. V shed 4 bases and J shed 1 base, with 14 bases lying between them. The length of the CDR3 is 15 residues. Germline assignment: CDR1 ENHRY and CDR2 SYGVKD. The chain's CDR3 is CAISGEAGSSYEQYF. Here the CDR3 DNA reads TGTGCCATCAGTGGGGAGGCTGGGTCTTCCTACGAGCAGTACTTC.

This clonotype was counted at least ten times. The CDR3 sequence: CASKRQVQETQYF. Here the CDR3 DNA reads TGTGCCAGCAAAAGACAGGTGCAAGAGACCCAGTACTTC. V is TRBV7-2 and J is TRBJ2-5, with a weak D call TRBD1 (6 bases). This CDR3 spans 13 amino acids. Germline CDR1 and CDR2: SGHTA and FQGNSA. V lost 7 bases and J lost 2, with 11 bases in between.

A few counts support this clonotype. The gene calls are TRBV20-1 and TRBJ2-5; 12 bases are a match to TRBD2. Germline assignment: CDR1 DFQATT and CDR2 SNEGSKA (reference sequence). The V gene end was trimmed by 8 bases and the J gene end by 2 bases; junction bases not matched to a gene: 15. The CDR3 loop spans 17 amino acids. The CDR3 DNA reads TGCAGTCCCTCCCCCCCGACTAGCGGGGGCCATCAAGAGACCCAGTACTTC. Protein: CSPSPPTSGGHQETQYF.